The T cell receptor beta chain described here comes from a study of CD8+CD57+ T cells in acquired aplastic anemia. Study as a whole: Reads per healthy sample averaged about 10 million (CD4+) and about 12 million (CD8+). Study-wide points: The study identified twenty-nine CD8+ CDR3 sequences shared by patients and controls.

Genomic DNA, the template, was used for profiling of the TCR beta VDJ and CDR3. One entry per CDR3 protein results from TCRdb running MiXCR on the reads. This sample yields 400,000 to 450,000 distinct CDR3 sequences, of which 65% to 80% are seen a single time; 3.5% to 4.5% belongs to the top ten. Details on this clonotype: Its antigen remains unknown.

The V end was cut by 4 bases, the J end by 7 bases, with 16 bases between. CDR3 length: 13 residues. Germline V CDR1 and CDR2: DFQATT, SNEGSKA (reference sequence). The genes are TRBV20-1 and TRBJ1-1; D is undetermined. The sequence came from a human donor in good health, serving as a control. Sequencing used sorted CD4+, CD8+, or CD8+CD57+ T cells (not recorded which) from PBMCs. The CDR3 bases are TGCAGTGCTATACAACAGAGAGACGATGAAGCTTTCTTT. Amino acid sequence: CSAIQQRDDEAFF.